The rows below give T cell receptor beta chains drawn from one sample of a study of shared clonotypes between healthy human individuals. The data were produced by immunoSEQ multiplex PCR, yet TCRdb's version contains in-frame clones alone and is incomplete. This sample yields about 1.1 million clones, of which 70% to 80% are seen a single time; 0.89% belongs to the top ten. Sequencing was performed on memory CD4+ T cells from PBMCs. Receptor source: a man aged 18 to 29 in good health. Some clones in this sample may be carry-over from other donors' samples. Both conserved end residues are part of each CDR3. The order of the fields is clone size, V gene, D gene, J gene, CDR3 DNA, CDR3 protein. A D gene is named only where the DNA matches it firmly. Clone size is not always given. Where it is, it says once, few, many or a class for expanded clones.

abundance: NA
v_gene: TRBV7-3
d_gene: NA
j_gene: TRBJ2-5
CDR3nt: TGTGCCAGCAGCGCGACTAGAATGGAGACCCAGTACTTC
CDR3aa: CASSATRMETQYF

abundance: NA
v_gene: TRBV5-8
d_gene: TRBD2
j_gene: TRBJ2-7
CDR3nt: TGTGCCAGCAGCTCCCCCACTGGGAGGGGTCGGGATAGCGAGCAGTACTTC
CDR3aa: CASSSPTGRGRDSEQYF

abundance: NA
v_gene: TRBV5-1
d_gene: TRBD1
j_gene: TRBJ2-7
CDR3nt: TGCGCCAGCAGCCGATTGGGACAGGGGGATTACGAGCAGTACTTC
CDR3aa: CASSRLGQGDYEQYF

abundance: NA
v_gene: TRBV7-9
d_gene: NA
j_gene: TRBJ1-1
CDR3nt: TGTGCCAGCCCACCTCTACGACGGAGACCTGAAGCTTTCTTT
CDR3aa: CASPPLRRRPEAFF

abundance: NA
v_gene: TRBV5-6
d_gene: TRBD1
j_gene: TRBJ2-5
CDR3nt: TGTGCCAGCAGACCGGGACAGGGAGAGACCCAGTACTTC
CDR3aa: CASRPGQGETQYF

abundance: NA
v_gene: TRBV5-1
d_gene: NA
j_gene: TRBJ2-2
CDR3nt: TGCGCCAGCAGCCCGATGGACAGCAACACCGGGGAGCTGTTTTTT
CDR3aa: CASSPMDSNTGELFF

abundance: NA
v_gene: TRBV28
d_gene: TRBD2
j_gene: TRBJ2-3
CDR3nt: TGTGCCAGTTTGACTAGCGGGAGGGCAGATACGCAGTATTTT
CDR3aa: CASLTSGRADTQYF

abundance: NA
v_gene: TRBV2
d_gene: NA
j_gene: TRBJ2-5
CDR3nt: TGTGCCAGCAGTATCAACGGGAGAGATGAGACCCAGTACTTC
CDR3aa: CASSINGRDETQYF

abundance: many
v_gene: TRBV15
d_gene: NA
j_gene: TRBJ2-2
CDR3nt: TGTGCCACTCGCCGGCCTGCCACCGGGGAGCTGTTTTTT
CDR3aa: CATRRPATGELFF

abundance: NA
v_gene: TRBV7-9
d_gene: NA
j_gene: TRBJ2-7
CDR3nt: TGTGCCAGCGCAGGGTTAGGGTACGAGCAGTACTTC
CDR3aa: CASAGLGYEQYF

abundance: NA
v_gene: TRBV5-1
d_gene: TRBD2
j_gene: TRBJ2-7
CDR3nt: TGCGCCAGCAGCCTAGGGACTAGCGGGAGGTACGAGCAGTACTTC
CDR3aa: CASSLGTSGRYEQYF

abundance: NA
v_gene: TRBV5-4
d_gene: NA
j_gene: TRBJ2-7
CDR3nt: TGTGCCAGCAGCTTCCTGGGCCGATCCTACGAGCAGTACTTC
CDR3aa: CASSFLGRSYEQYF

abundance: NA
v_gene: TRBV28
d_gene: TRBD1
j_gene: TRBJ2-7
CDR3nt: TGTGCCAGCAGTTTAGGGACAGCCTTCTACGAGCAGTACTTC
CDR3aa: CASSLGTAFYEQYF

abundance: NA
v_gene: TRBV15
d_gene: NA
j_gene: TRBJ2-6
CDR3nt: TGTGCCACTGCGGTGAGTGGGGCCAACGTCCTGACTTTC
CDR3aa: CATAVSGANVLTF

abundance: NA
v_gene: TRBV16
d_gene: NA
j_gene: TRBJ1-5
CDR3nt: TGTGCCAGCAGCCAAGGACAAGCCAATCAGCCCCAGCATTTT
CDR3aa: CASSQGQANQPQHF

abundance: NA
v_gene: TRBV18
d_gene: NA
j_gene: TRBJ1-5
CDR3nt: TGTGCCAGCTCTACCGGGACCCGGGGTCAGCCCCAGCATTTT
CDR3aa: CASSTGTRGQPQHF

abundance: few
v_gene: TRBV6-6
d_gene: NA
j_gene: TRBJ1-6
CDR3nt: TGTGCCAGCAGTTACGAAAGGGATTCACCCCTCCACTTT
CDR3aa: CASSYERDSPLHF

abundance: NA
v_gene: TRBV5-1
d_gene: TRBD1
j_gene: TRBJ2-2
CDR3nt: TGCGCCAGCAGCCTGGCCAGGGGGCATGGCACCGGGGAGCTGTTTTTT
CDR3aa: CASSLARGHGTGELFF

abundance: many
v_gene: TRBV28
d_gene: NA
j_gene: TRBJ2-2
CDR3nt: TGTGCCACCAAAACGGACATTTTTTTCGGGACCGGGGAGCTGTTTTTT
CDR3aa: CATKTDIFFGTGELFF

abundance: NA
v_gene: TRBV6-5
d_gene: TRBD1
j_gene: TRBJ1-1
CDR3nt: TGTGCCATCAAGCGGGACAGGAACACTGAAGCTTTCTTT
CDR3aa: CAIKRDRNTEAFF

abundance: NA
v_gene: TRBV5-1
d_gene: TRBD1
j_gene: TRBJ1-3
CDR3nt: TGCGCCGGCAGCTTAGGACAGGGTTTTGGAAACACCATATATTTT
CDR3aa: CAGSLGQGFGNTIYF

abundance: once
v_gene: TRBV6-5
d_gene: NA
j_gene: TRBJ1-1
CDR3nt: TGTGCCAGCAGGCCACCCTTACTGAACACTGAAGCTTTCTTT
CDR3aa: CASRPPLLNTEAFF

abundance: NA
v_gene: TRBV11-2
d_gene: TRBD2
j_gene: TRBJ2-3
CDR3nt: TGTGCCAGCAGCCTGGGGAGGGCAGATACGCAGTATTTT
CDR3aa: CASSLGRADTQYF

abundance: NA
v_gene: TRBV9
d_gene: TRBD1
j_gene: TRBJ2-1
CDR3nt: TGTGCCAGCAGTCCCGACAGGGAGTCCGGGAATGAGCAGTTCTTC
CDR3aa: CASSPDRESGNEQFF

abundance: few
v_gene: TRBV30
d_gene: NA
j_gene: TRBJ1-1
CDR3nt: TGTGCCTGGAGGAAAGGACCGGGGCGATGGGAAGCTTTCTTT
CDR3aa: CAWRKGPGRWEAFF

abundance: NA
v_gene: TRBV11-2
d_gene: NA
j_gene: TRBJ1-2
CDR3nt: TGTGCCAGCAGCTTATTACAGGGTCCGGGGAGGTATGGCTACACCTTC
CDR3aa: CASSLLQGPGRYGYTF

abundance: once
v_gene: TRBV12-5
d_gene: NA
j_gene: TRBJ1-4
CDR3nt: TGTGCTAGTGGTTTCCCCCACGTTGAAAAACTGTTTTTT
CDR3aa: CASGFPHVEKLFF

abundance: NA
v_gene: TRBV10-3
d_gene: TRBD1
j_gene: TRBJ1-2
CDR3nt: TGTGCCATCAGGAAGACAGGGGGTCGAGGAGGCTATGGCTACACCTTC
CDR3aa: CAIRKTGGRGGYGYTF

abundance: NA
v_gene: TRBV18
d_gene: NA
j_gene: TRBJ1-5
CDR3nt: TGTGCCAGCTCGCCGGAGCAGGGGACCTATCAGCCCCAGCATTTT
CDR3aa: CASSPEQGTYQPQHF

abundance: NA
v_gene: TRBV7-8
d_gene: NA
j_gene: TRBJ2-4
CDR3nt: TGTGCCAGCAGCTCCGGGGGACTAGCCAAAAACATTCAGTACTTC
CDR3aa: CASSSGGLAKNIQYF

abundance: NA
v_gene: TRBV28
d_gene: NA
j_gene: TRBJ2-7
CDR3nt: TGTGCCAGCAGTCCCGCGGGCCTTGAGCAGTACTTC
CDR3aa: CASSPAGLEQYF